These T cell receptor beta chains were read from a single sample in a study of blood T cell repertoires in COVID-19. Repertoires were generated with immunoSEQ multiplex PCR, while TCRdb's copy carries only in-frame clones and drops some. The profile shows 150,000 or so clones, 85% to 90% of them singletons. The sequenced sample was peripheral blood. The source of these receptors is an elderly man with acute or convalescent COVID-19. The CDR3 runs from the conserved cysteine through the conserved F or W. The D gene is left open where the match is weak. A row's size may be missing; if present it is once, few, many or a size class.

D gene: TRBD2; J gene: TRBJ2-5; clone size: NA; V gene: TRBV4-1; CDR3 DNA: TGCGCCAGCAGCCAAGGTGGTAGCGGGAGAGAGACCCAGTACTTC; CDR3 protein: CASSQGGSGRETQYF
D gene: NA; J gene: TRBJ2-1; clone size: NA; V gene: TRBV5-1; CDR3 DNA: TGCGCCAGCAGCTTGGCCAGGCTTACCGATGAGCAGTTCTTC; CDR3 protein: CASSLARLTDEQFF
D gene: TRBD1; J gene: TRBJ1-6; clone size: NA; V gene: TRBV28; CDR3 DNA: TGTGCCAGCAGTCCGGACAGGGGGGCCTATAATTCACCCCTCCACTTT; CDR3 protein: CASSPDRGAYNSPLHF
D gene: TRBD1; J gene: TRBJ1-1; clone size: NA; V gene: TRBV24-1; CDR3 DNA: TGTGCCACCAGTGCAGGGGGGATGAACACTGAAGCTTTCTTT; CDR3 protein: CATSAGGMNTEAFF
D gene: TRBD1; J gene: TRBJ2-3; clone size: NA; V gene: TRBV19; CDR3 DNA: TGTGCCAGTAAATCGGGACAGTCCACAGATACGCAGTATTTT; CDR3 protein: CASKSGQSTDTQYF
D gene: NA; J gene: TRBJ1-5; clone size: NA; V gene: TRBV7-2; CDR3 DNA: TGTGCCAGCAGCGAGGTCGGGTATAGCAATCAGCCCCAGCATTTT; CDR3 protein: CASSEVGYSNQPQHF
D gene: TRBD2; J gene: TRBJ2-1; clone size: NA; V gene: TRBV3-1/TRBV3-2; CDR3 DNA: TGTGCCAGCAGCCAAGGTTCGGGAGGTGAGCAGTTCTTC; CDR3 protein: CASSQGSGGEQFF
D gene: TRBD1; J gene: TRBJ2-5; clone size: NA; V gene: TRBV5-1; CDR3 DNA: TGCGCCAGCAGCTGGGGACAGGGGGAGACCCAGTACTTC; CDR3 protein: CASSWGQGETQYF
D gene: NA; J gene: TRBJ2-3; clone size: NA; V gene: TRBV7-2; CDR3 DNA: TGTGCCAGCAGCTTACTTGGGGCTCGCACAGATACGCAGTATTTT; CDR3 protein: CASSLLGARTDTQYF
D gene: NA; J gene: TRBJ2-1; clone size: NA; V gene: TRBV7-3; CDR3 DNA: TGTGCCAGCAGCTTGGCGGGATCCTCCTACAATGAGCAGTTCTTC; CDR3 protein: CASSLAGSSYNEQFF
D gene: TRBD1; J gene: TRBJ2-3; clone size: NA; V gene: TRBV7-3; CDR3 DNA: TGTGCCAGCAGCGACGGGACAGGCACAGATACGCAGTATTTT; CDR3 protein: CASSDGTGTDTQYF
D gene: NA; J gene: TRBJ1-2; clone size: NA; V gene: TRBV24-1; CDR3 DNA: TGTGCCACCAGGGGCCCCGAGGGCTACACCTTC; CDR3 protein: CATRGPEGYTF
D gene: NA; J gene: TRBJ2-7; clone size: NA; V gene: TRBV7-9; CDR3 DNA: TGTGCCAGCAGCTTAGGGCATTATTACGAGCAGTACTTC; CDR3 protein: CASSLGHYYEQYF
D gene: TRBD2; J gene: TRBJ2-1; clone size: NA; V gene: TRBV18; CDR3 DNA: TGTGCCAGCTCACCACCGGGGAATAGCGGGGGAAATGAGCAGTTCTTC; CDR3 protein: CASSPPGNSGGNEQFF
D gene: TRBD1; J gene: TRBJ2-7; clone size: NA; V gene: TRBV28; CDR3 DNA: TGTGCCAGCAGTTCCTCCGGTGAGGGGGCGAAGGACGAGCAGTACTTC; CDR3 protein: CASSSSGEGAKDEQYF
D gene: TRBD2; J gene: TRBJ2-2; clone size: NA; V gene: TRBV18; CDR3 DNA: TGTGCCAGCTCATTCACTTCGGCTAGCGGGAGTGATAGCACCGGGGAGCTGTTTTTT; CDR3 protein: CASSFTSASGSDSTGELFF
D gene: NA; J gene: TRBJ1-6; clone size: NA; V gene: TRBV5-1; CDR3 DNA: TGCGCCAGCAGCCCGCGACAGAATAATTCACCCCTCCACTTT; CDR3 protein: CASSPRQNNSPLHF
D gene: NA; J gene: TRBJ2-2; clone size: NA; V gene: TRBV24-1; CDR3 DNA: TGTGCCACCAGTGAGGCAGGTCCCGGGGAGCTGTTTTTT; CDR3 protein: CATSEAGPGELFF
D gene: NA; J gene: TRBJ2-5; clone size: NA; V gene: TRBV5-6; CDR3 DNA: TGTGCCAGCAGCTTGGAACTAGCCAAGACCCAGTACTTC; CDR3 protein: CASSLELAKTQYF
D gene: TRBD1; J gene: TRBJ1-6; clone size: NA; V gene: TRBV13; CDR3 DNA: TGTGCCAGCAGCTTAGGGACAGGGAATTCACCCCTCCACTTT; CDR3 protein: CASSLGTGNSPLHF
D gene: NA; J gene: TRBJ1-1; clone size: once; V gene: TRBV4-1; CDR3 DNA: TGCGCCAGCAGCCAAGAAAGCGTTCCCTCACGGGTGAACACTGAAGCTTTCTTT; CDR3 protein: CASSQESVPSRVNTEAFF
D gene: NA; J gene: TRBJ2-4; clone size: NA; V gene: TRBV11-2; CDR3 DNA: TGTGCCAGCAGCTTTGATACTTCCCAAAACATTCAGTACTTC; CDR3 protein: CASSFDTSQNIQYF
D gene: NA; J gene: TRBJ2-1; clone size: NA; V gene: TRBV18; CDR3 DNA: TGTGCCAGCTCACCGCTGGACATTAATGAGCAGTTCTTC; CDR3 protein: CASSPLDINEQFF
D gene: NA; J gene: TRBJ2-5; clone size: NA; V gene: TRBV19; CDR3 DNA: TGTGCCAGTAGTGTGACAGGAGAAGAGACCCAGTACTTC; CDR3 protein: CASSVTGEETQYF
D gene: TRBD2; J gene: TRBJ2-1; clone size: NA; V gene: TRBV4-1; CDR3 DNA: TGCGCCAGCAGCCAAGAAGCGGGGGTTGGCAATGAGCAGTTCTTC; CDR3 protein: CASSQEAGVGNEQFF
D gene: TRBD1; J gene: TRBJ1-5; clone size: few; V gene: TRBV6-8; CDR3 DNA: TGTGCCAGCAGGGGACAGGTCTTTGGCAATCAGCCCCAGCATTTT; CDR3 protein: CASRGQVFGNQPQHF
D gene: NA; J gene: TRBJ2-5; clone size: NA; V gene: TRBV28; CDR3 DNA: TGTGCCAGCAGTTTAGGGGCAGGGGTTTTCCAAGAGACCCAGTACTTC; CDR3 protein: CASSLGAGVFQETQYF
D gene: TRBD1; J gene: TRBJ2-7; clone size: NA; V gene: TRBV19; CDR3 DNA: TGTGCCAGTAGCCGGGACAGGGACTACGAGCAGTACTTC; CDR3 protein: CASSRDRDYEQYF
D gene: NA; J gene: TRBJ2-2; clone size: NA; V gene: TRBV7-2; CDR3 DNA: TGTGCCAGCAGCTTACGGGGTATGGCCACCGGGGAGCTGTTTTTT; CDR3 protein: CASSLRGMATGELFF
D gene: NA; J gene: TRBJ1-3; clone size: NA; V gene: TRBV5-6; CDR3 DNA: TGTGCCAGCAGCTTGACAGCCTTCTCTGGAAACACCATATATTTT; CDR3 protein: CASSLTAFSGNTIYF
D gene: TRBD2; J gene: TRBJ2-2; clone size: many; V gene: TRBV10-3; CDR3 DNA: TGTGCCATACTAGCGGAGAACACCGGGGAGCTGTTTTTT; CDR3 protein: CAILAENTGELFF
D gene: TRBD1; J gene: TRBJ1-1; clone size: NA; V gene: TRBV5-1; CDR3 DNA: TGCGCCAGCAGCCCATGGACAGGGTCCACTGAAGCTTTCTTT; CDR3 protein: CASSPWTGSTEAFF
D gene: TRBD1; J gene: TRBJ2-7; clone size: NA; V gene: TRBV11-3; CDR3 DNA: TGTGCCAGCAGTTCCCGCGGACAGGGTTCCTACGAGCAGTACTTC; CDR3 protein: CASSSRGQGSYEQYF
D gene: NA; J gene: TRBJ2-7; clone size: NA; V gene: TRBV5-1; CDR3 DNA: TGCGCCAGCAGCACTAGAACAGGGACCGCGGGGCAGTACTTC; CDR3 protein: CASSTRTGTAGQYF
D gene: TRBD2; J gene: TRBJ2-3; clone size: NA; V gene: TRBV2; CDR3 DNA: TGTGCCAGCAAGGGACTAGCGGGATTCGCAGATACGCAGTATTTT; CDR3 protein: CASKGLAGFADTQYF
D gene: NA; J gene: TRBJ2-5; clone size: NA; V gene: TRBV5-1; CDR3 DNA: TGCGCCAGCAGCCCCGGACAGTCACAAGAGACCCAGTACTTC; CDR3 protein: CASSPGQSQETQYF
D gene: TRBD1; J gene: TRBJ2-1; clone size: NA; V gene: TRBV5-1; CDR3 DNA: TGCGCCAGCAGGAGGGACAGGGGGCTGGATGAGCAGTTCTTC; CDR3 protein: CASRRDRGLDEQFF
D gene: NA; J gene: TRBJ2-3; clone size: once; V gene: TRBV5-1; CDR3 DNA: TGCGCCAGCAGGCAGGACAGCCTTAGCACAGATACGCAGTATTTT; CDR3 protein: CASRQDSLSTDTQYF
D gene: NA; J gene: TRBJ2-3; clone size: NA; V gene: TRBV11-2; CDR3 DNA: TGTGCCAGCAGCTTATGGGGGCGACAAAGCACAGATACGCAGTATTTT; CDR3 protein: CASSLWGRQSTDTQYF
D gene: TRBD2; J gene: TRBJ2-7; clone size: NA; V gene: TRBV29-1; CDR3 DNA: TGCAGCGCTTCTGGACTAGCCGACTACGAGCAGTACTTC; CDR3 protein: CSASGLADYEQYF
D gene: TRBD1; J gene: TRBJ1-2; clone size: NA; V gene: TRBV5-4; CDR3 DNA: TGTGCCAGCAGCTCACATTGGACAGGGGTCGACTATGGCTACACCTTC; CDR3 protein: CASSSHWTGVDYGYTF
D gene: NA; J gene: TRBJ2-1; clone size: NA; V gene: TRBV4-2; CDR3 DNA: TGTGCCAGCAGCCAGGAGGTGGTGGGGGGTATGAGTGAGCAGTTCTTC; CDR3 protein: CASSQEVVGGMSEQFF
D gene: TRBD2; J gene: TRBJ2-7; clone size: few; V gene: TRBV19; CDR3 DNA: TGTGCCAGTAGCACCCCTCGGACTAGCGGGAATAGCGAGCAGTACTTC; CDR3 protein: CASSTPRTSGNSEQYF
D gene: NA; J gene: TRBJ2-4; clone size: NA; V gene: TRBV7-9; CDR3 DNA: TGTGCCAGCAGCTTAGCAGAGTTAGCCAAAAACATTCAGTACTTC; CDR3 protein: CASSLAELAKNIQYF
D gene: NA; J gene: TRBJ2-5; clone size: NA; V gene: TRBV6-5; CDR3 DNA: TGTGCCAGCAACCTACAGGGATTGGTTGAGACCCAGTACTTC; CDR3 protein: CASNLQGLVETQYF
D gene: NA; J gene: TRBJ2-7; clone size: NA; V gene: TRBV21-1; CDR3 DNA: TGTGCCAGCAGCAAAGTTGGAGGGGATCTCCCCGAGCAGTACTTC; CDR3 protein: CASSKVGGDLPEQYF
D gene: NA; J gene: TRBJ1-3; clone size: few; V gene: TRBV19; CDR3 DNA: TGTGCCAGTAGTACTCGGGAGGACACCATATATTTT; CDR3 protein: CASSTREDTIYF
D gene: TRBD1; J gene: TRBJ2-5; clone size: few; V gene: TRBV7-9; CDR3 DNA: TGTGCCAGCAGCTTAGTGGGACAGGGGGACGAGACCCAGTACTTC; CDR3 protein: CASSLVGQGDETQYF
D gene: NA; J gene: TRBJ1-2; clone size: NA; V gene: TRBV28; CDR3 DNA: TGTGCCAGCAGATTTAAGGGGTATGGCTACACCTTC; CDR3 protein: CASRFKGYGYTF
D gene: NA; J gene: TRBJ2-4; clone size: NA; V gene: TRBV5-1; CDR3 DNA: TGCGCCAGCACGCCGGGACAAACAAATGTGGACATTCAGTACTTC; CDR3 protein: CASTPGQTNVDIQYF
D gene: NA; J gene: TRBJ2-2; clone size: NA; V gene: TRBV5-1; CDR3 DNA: TGCGCCAGCAGCTTGATCTCGGGTAGCACCGGGGAGCTGTTTTTT; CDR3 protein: CASSLISGSTGELFF
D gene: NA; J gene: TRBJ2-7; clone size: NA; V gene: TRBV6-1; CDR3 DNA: TGTGCCAGCAGTGATCCAGGGTATCGCGAGCAGTACTTC; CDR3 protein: CASSDPGYREQYF